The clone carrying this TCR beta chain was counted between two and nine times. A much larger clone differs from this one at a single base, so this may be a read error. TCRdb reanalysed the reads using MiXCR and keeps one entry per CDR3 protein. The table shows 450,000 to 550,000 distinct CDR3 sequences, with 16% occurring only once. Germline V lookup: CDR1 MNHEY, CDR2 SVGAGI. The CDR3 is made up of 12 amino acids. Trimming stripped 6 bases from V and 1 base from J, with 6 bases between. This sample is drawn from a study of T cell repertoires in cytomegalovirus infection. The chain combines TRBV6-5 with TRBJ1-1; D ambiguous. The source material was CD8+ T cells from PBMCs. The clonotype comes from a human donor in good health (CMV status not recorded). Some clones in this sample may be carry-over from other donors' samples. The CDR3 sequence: CASRVGNTEAFF. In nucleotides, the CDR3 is TGTGCCAGCAGGGTAGGGAACACTGAAGCTTTCTTT.